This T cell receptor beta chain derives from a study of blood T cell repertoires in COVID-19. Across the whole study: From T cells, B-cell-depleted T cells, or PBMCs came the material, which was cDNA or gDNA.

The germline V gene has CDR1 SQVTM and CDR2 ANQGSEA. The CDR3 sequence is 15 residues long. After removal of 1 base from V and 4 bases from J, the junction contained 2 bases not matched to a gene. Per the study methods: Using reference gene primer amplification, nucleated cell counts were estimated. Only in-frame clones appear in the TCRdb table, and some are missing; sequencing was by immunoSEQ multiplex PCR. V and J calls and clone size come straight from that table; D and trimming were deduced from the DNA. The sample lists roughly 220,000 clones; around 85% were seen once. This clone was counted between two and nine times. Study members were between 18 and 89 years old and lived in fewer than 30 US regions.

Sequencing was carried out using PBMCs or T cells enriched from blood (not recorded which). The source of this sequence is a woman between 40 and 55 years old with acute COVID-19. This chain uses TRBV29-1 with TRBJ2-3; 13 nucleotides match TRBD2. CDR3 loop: CSVEGTSGSPDTQYF. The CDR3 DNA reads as TGCAGCGTTGAAGGGACTAGCGGGAGCCCAGATACGCAGTATTTT.